A single sample is the source of the 28 T cell receptor beta chains below, sequenced in a study of CD4 T cells in relation to SARS-CoV-2 and coronaviruses. Libraries were prepared by immunoSEQ multiplex PCR; TCRdb keeps only in-frame clonotypes and omits some of them. This table holds roughly 23,000 clones, under 80% found once. No antigen has been assigned to these receptors. Unexposed donor CD4+ T cells date from 2011-2018, before the COVID-19 pandemic. CD4+ T cells were isolated from the cells after around 9 days of culture. The sequenced material came from CD4+ T cells from PBMCs, cultured in vitro. These receptors were obtained from a human donor in good health.

CDR3 DNA: TGTGCCAGCCAAACCGCGGCGGGGCAGGCCTACGAGCAGTACTTC. Amino acid sequence: CASQTAAGQAYEQYF. The chain recombines TRBV6-5 with TRBJ2-7, with D perhaps TRBD2 (6 bases). This CDR3 has 15 amino acids. In germline, CDR1 is MNHEY, CDR2 SVGAGI. Trimming pared 8 bases from V and 2 bases from J, leaving 19 bases between.

This sequence joins TRBV21-1 and TRBJ2-7; the table's TRBD2 call for D was not verified on the DNA. TRBV21-1 has pseudogene status. The CDR3 sequence is 16 residues long. Written as DNA, the CDR3 is TGTGCCAGCAGTCAACGGGGGGGGGATGGCATCGACGAGCAGTACTTC. As protein: CASSQRGGDGIDEQYF.

This clone was observed a handful of times. The chain combines TRBV24-1 with TRBJ2-1; D remains ambiguous. V lost 2 bases, J lost 5 bases, and 12 bases lay in between. Germline V CDR1 and CDR2: KGHDR, SFDVKD. The CDR3 runs to 15 residues. The CDR3 protein is CATSDSPDLDNEQFF. The CDR3 region has the DNA TGTGCCACCAGTGATTCCCCGGATCTAGACAATGAGCAGTTCTTC.

The chain links TRBV5-1 to TRBJ1-1, with a tentative D call TRBD1 (5 bases). CDR1 SGHRS and CDR2 YFSETQ come from the germline V gene. This CDR3 spans 16 amino acids. V was cut by 0 bases and J by 4 bases, with 16 bases left in between. CDR3 nucleotides: TGCGCCAGCAGCTTGGCCTTCCAGGGATCGAGCACTGAAGCTTTCTTT. Protein: CASSLAFQGSSTEAFF. Variable domain in full (rest from reference TRBV5-1 and TRBJ1-1): KAGVTQTPRYLIKTRGQQVTLSCSPISGHRSVSWYQQTPGQGLQFLFEYFSETQRNKGNFPGRFSGRQFSNSRSEMNVSTLELGDSALYLCASSLAFQGSSTEAFFGQGTRLTVV.

J is TRBJ2-5 and V is TRBV6-4; 8 bases line up with TRBD2. Looked up from germline, CDR1 is MRHNA and CDR2 is SNTAGT. This CDR3 is built from 15 residues. The ends lost 3 bases at V and 1 base at J; junction bases unmatched: 4. The CDR3 DNA reads as TGTGCCAGCAGTGAATTAGCGGGAACCCAAGAGACCCAGTACTTC. Its protein product is CASSELAGTQETQYF.

As DNA, the CDR3 is TGTGCCAGCAGCTTGCAGGGTGGCACAGATACGCAGTATTTT. Translation gives CASSLQGGTDTQYF. V is TRBV5-8 and J is TRBJ2-3, with D tentatively TRBD1 (5 bases). Trimming took 1 base from V and 1 from J, leaving 7 bases between them. The CDR3 is 14 residues long. In germline, CDR1 is SGHTS, CDR2 YDEGEE. The full variable domain, in which reference TRBV5-8 and TRBJ2-3 provide the parts outside the CDR3, is EAGVTQSPTHLIKTRGQQATLRCSPISGHTSVYWYQQALGLGLQFLLWYDEGEERNRGNFPPRFSGRQFPNYSSELNVNALELEDSALYLCASSLQGGTDTQYFGPGTRLTVL.

The chain carries TRBV24-1 and TRBJ2-2; 11 nucleotides agree with TRBD2. The CDR3 sequence is 19 residues long. Germline CDR1 is KGHDR and CDR2 is SFDVKD. V lost 0 bases to trimming and J lost 3 bases; unmatched junction nucleotides: 8. CDR3 bases: TGTGCCACCAGTGATTTGGAGACTAGCGGGATGGGGGACACCGGGGAGCTGTTTTTT. This encodes CATSDLETSGMGDTGELFF.

The rearrangement joins TRBV9 to TRBJ2-2; 9 positions match TRBD1. The junction had 8 bases not matched to a gene; V was cut back by 4 bases and J by 4 bases. CDR3 length equals 16 residues. Germline V gene lookup returns CDR1 SGDLS and CDR2 YYNGEE. CDR3 sequence: CASSPGTGLRTGELFF. DNA of the CDR3: TGTGCCAGCAGCCCGGGGACAGGGCTGCGCACCGGGGAGCTGTTTTTT.

CDR3 amino acids: CASSQDEGGEQYF. The CDR3 bases are TGTGCCAGCAGCCAGGACGAGGGTGGCGAGCAGTACTTC. This chain joins TRBV7-7 and TRBJ2-7, with TRBD2 as a possible D gene (5 bases). The germline V gene has CDR1 SSHAT and CDR2 FNYEAQ (reference sequence). The CDR3 has 13 amino acids. V lost 5 bases and J lost 6, with 14 bases in between.

The J gene is TRBJ2-3, the V gene TRBV27, with TRBD1 identical over 7 bases. There are 16 residues in the CDR3. Germline CDR1 and CDR2: MNHEY and SMNVEV (reference sequence). After removal of 5 bases from V and 2 bases from J, the junction contained 10 bases not matched to a gene. CDR3 in amino acids: CASSTYRGDDTDTQYF. CDR3 DNA: TGTGCCAGCAGTACATACAGGGGCGACGACACAGATACGCAGTATTTT.

This sequence joins TRBV5-1 and TRBJ1-2; TRBD1 is a possible D gene (6 bases). V lost 0 bases, J lost 3 bases, and 12 bases lay in between. CDR1 and CDR2 (germline): SGHRS, YFSETQ. The length of the CDR3 is 15 residues. The CDR3 bases are TGCGCCAGCAGCTTGGGGGGGCCGTCAGACTATGGCTACACCTTC. This gives the protein CASSLGGPSDYGYTF.

This clone turned up a few times. This chain connects TRBV14 to TRBJ2-2; D is uncertain. This CDR3 is built from 16 residues. The ends were cut back, 0 bases at V and 2 bases at J, with 10 bases in the middle. Germline loops: CDR1 SGHDN, CDR2 FVKESK. The CDR3 region is CASSQEIPINTGELFF. CDR3 nucleotides: TGTGCCAGCAGCCAAGAAATCCCGATTAACACCGGGGAGCTGTTTTTT.

The chain uses TRBV3-1 (or the pseudogene TRBV3-2) and TRBJ2-5; D is undetermined. Trimming shortened V by 2 bases and J by 1 base, and 11 bases separated the two germline ends. Per the germline V gene, CDR1 is LGHDT and CDR2 is YNNKEL (reference sequence). The CDR3 sequence is 15 residues long. DNA of the CDR3: TGTGCCAGCAGCCAAAATGGGCAGTCCCAAGAGACCCAGTACTTC. Translated: CASSQNGQSQETQYF.

The count of this clone is one. The chain is built from TRBV29-1 and TRBJ2-7, with 9 nucleotides matching TRBD1. The V segment lost 6 bases and the J segment 6 bases; nucleotides outside the gene matches: 6. The CDR3 has 12 residues. Germline CDR1 reads SQVTM; CDR2 reads ANQGSEA. CDR3 sequence reads: CSVGQGSSEQYF. The CDR3 coding sequence is TGCAGCGTCGGACAGGGGTCAAGCGAGCAGTACTTC.

The V gene is TRBV19, the J gene TRBJ2-1; 12 nucleotides match TRBD2. CDR3 length: 15 amino acids. The trim removed 4 bases at V and 4 bases at J, leaving 2 bases unmatched. Germline V CDR1 and CDR2: LNHDA, SQIVND (reference sequence). CDR3 coding DNA: TGTGCCAGTAGTAAGACTAGCGGGAGATACAATGAGCAGTTCTTC. Amino acids: CASSKTSGRYNEQFF.

The V gene is TRBV4-2, the J gene TRBJ2-2, with 9 bases fitting TRBD2. Germline CDR1 LGHNA, CDR2 YNFKEQ. The ends lost 2 bases at V and 0 bases at J; junction bases unmatched: 4. CDR3 length equals 17 residues. The DNA for the CDR3 is TGTGCCAGCAGCCAACAACCTAGCGGGGCGAACACCGGGGAGCTGTTTTTT. Residues: CASSQQPSGANTGELFF.

This clone was detected a few times. One end of the junction varies from germline; a read error may be responsible. The CDR3 DNA is TGTGCCAGCAGGCAAGGAGGAGAGACCCAGTACTTC. It codes for CASRQGGETQYF. The J gene is TRBJ2-5, the V gene TRBV14, with D tentatively TRBD2 (5 bases). This CDR3 region has 12 residues. Germline V lookup: CDR1 SGHDN, CDR2 FVKESK.

The chain is built from TRBV3-1 (or the pseudogene TRBV3-2) and TRBJ1-3, with no clear D. Looked up from germline, CDR1 is LGHDT and CDR2 is YNNKEL (reference sequence). The V end was cut by 3 bases, the J end by 2 bases, with 11 bases between. This CDR3 region has 15 residues. In DNA form, the CDR3 reads TGTGCCAGCAGCCATCCTCGAGGGACTGGAAACACCATATATTTT. This sequence encodes CASSHPRGTGNTIYF.

V gene TRBV6-1 combines with J gene TRBJ1-2; D unclear. V was trimmed by 1 base and J by 5 bases, leaving 8 bases between them. Per germline, CDR1 MNHNS and CDR2 SASEGT. The CDR3 spans 13 residues. The CDR3 region has the DNA TGTGCCAGCAGTGAAGTTGGGGATTATGGCTACACCTTC. Translated, it gives CASSEVGDYGYTF.

The rearrangement links TRBV30 to TRBJ2-7; D is perhaps TRBD2 (7 bases). In germline, CDR1 is GTSNPN, CDR2 SVGIG (reference sequence). The CDR3 sequence is 16 residues long. Trimming shortened V by 3 bases and J by 2 bases, and 20 bases separated the two germline ends. This chain's CDR3 is CAWREGGVTRTYEQYF. Here the CDR3 DNA reads TGTGCCTGGAGGGAAGGGGGGGTTACCAGGACCTACGAGCAGTACTTC.

V gene TRBV7-2 combines with J gene TRBJ1-2; 10 bases map to TRBD1. Trimming cost V 3 bases and J 4 bases; bases outside gene matches: 8. The CDR3 runs to 16 residues. The V gene's germline CDR1 is SGHTA and CDR2 FQGNSA. As DNA, the CDR3 is TGTGCCAGCAGCTTTGGGGGACAGGGGTTTGTCTATGGCTACACCTTC. This sequence encodes CASSFGGQGFVYGYTF. The variable domain in full, with the rest retrieved from reference TRBV7-2 and TRBJ1-2, is GAGVSQSPSNKVTEKGKDVELRCDPISGHTALYWYRQSLGQGLEFLIYFQGNSAPDKSGLPSDRFSAERTGGSVSTLTIQRTQQEDSAVYLCASSFGGQGFVYGYTFGSGTRLTVV.

The J gene is TRBJ2-6, the V gene TRBV6-4; 11 bases are a match to TRBD2. With 4 bases clipped from V and 0 bases from J, the junction kept 2 bases outside the gene matches. CDR1 MRHNA and CDR2 SNTAGT come from the germline V gene. CDR3 length equals 17 residues. The DNA for the CDR3 is TGTGCCAGCAGTGCCGGGACTAGCGGCTCTGGGGCCAACGTCCTGACTTTC. Amino acids: CASSAGTSGSGANVLTF.

J is TRBJ1-1 and V is TRBV5-1, with TRBD1 matching over 7 bases. This CDR3 contains 21 residues. V was pared by 2 bases and J by 0 bases, with 22 bases of the junction left unmatched. The germline gives CDR1 SGHRS, CDR2 YFSETQ. The CDR3: CASSLLPPSTGIGQMNTEAFF. The CDR3, as DNA: TGCGCCAGCAGCTTACTCCCTCCCTCGACAGGGATCGGCCAAATGAACACTGAAGCTTTCTTT.

The chain couples TRBV19 to TRBJ2-4, with 9 positions matching TRBD1. V shed 3 bases, J shed 0 bases, and the junction held 6 bases outside the gene matches. The germline V gene encodes CDR1 LNHDA and CDR2 SQIVND (reference sequence). The CDR3 covers 17 residues. CDR3 in DNA: TGTGCCAGTAGTATTACTGGGACAGGGATAGCCAAAAACATTCAGTACTTC. Residues: CASSITGTGIAKNIQYF.

V is TRBV19 and J is TRBJ1-4; perhaps TRBD1 as D (5 bases). The CDR3 contains 18 residues. Germline CDR1 LNHDA, CDR2 SQIVND (reference sequence). Trimming took off 6 bases at V and 4 bases at J, with 24 bases between the two ends. CDR3 DNA sequence: TGTGCCAGTAGCACTTGGGGAGGCTGGGGCGAGGATAATGAAAAACTGTTTTTT. Translation: CASSTWGGWGEDNEKLFF.

The V call is TRBV4-1, the J call TRBJ1-1, with a weak D call TRBD1 (6 bases). In germline, CDR1 is MGHRA, CDR2 YSYEKL. The CDR3 length is 15 residues. V lost 6 bases and J 3 bases, leaving 17 bases between the germline ends. CDR3 region: CASRDTQGSYTEAFF. The DNA for the CDR3 is TGCGCCAGCAGGGATACACAGGGATCCTACACTGAAGCTTTCTTT.

The count of this clone is one. CDR3 residues: CASSIEDATDTQYF. The CDR3 DNA reads TGTGCCAGTAGTATAGAAGACGCCACAGATACGCAGTATTTT. The chain has TRBV19 and TRBJ2-3; no clear D gene. The V end was cut by 0 bases, the J end by 2 bases, with 6 bases between. CDR1 LNHDA and CDR2 SQIVND come from the germline V gene (reference sequence). There are 14 residues in the CDR3.

This clone was picked up one time. This sequence joins TRBV15 and TRBJ2-5; 7 nucleotides align to TRBD1. Germline loops: CDR1 LNHNV, CDR2 YYDKDF (reference sequence). The CDR3 runs to 15 residues. Losses at the gene ends were 1 base for V and 5 bases for J; bases not matched to a gene: 7. The CDR3 reads CATSRAGQRRETQYF. CDR3 in DNA: TGTGCCACCAGCAGAGCGGGACAGCGAAGGGAGACCCAGTACTTC.